This T cell receptor (beta chain) was retrieved from a study of shared clonotypes between healthy human individuals (dated by TCRdb to the early 2020s). With respect to the entire study: The cohort included three men and a couple of women between 18 and 49 years of age. For each donor, CD4 naive and CD4 memory were each given three plates, CD8 naive was given two plates, and CD8 memory was given one plate. To estimate repertoire size and how much clonotypes are shared between individuals, the study performed deep sequencing of blood TCR repertoires from a few healthy adults. To increase sequencing depth and limit assay-specific biases, different laboratories used diverse techniques to prepare libraries and sequence TCR repertoires. Per donor, leukapheresis produced somewhere between about 0.9 and 9.5 billion PBMCs. What the authors observed across the whole study: Only blood was sampled, and tissue TCR repertoires likely differ from those in blood. Naive subsets generally had larger estimated clonotype richness than memory subsets. Pairwise subsampling led to the expectation that sequencing depth would affect the degree of clonotype sharing among donors. Higher generation probabilities were observed for clonotypes shared by all four sorted-subset donors than for non-shared clonotypes. When several donors were compared, the shared fraction of clonotypes was 5% to 6.5% for naive CD4, around 4% for naive CD8, roughly 2.3% for memory CD4, and 0.3% to 0.5% for memory CD8. Because the study included a small number of donors, the genetic and exposure-history diversity represented was limited. Even with the large sequencing depth, rarefaction of the sorted-subset datasets indicated that sequencing was incomplete.

Using the deep immunoSEQ assay, multiplex PCR amplified TCR CDR3 regions from genomic DNA. Genomic DNA extracted from each cell subset was distributed evenly over all wells of several immunoSEQ 96-well plates, and each plate served as one replicate. For sorted subsets, roughly 200 ng of genomic DNA, equivalent to 25,000 to 30,000 T cell genomes, went into each replicate PCR. Purified libraries were quantified with a Qubit 3.0 fluorometer, sized on a Bioanalyzer 2100, and re-quantified with the KAPA Library Quantification kit. Every immunoSEQ 96-well plate was sequenced on a separate single-read 150-cycle Illumina NextSeq 550 flow cell. Under the source paper's analysis protocol: Because the immunoSEQ output held only junctional sequences and lacked quality scores, the filtering could not match the filtering applied to full-length reads. Sequences were annotated with PyIR, a Python wrapper for IgBLAST v1.9, using IMGT germline references to assign V/J genes and CDR3. Reads were removed for weak V/J assignments (E-value above 1e-6), missing CDR3, stop codons, out-of-frame junctions, or ambiguous translated residues. V3J clonotypes were defined by identical inferred V gene, J gene, and CDR3 amino acid sequence. To compute the percentage overlap between repertoires, the number of shared unique clonotypes was divided by the size of the smaller repertoire. Three approaches were used to assess repertoire richness: RTK rarefaction, the Chao1 estimator, and Recon v2.1 estimates of unobserved clonotypes. OLGA was used to compute generation probabilities for all TCRbeta clonotypes that the gDNA method yielded from a few donors. Sourced from immuneACCESS, this table was stored by TCRdb with only in-frame sequences that have V and J called. A share of the clones is absent; for the studies checked, an unresolved V gene accounts for under half, and the remainder has no known explanation. The V and J calls and the clone size are those of that table, but D and trimming were determined from the DNA. The sample yields approximately 1,500,000 clones; around 98% were counted once. The ten biggest clones cover roughly 0.4% of the sample.

CDR1 MNHEY and CDR2 SMNVEV were looked up in the germline V gene (reference sequence). Cut back by 6 bases and 5 bases, the V and J ends lie 21 bases apart. There are 16 amino acids in the CDR3, from cysteine to phenylalanine inclusive. Only the CDR3 DNA is retained, 48 bases long and in frame from the first base. Donors were healthy HIV-negative adults with no recently reported acute infections or vaccinations. Every donor was a Caucasian adult living in Nashville, Tennessee, USA. CD4+ T cells were enriched through magnetic negative selection, after which naive cells were positively selected on CD45RA and the remaining negative fraction served as the memory subset. After blood collection by leukapheresis, PBMCs were isolated using Ficoll-Histopaque density gradient centrifugation and then cryopreserved in the vapor phase of liquid nitrogen. Analytical flow cytometry was used to check the purity and quantity of every magnetically sorted T cell population. Each sorted fraction had its genomic DNA isolated and then quantified by UV absorbance on a Nanodrop 2000c.

A note on this clone: Its antigen is not yet known. Per-base quality was not reported, and no clone a single base away is much larger than it.

The chain joins TRBV27 to TRBJ2-3; the D segment may tentatively be TRBD1 or TRBD2, each giving 5 matched bases. The TCR was taken from a man between 25 and 39 years old in good health. Specimen: naive CD4+ T cells sorted from blood. What this sample's cell subset or site label stands for: CD45RA+ positively selected. Here is the DNA: TGTGCCAGCAGGGATCCGGGACCTCCCGTCCAAGATACGCAGTATTTT. The translation is CASRDPGPPVQDTQYF.